The 3 T cell receptor beta chains listed next were all sequenced from one sample in a study of Graves' ophthalmopathy and Graves' hyperthyroidism. The sequenced template was RNA, covering the TCR beta CDR3 region. Second-round multiplex PCR came after a first-round RT-PCR that employed HTBI primers. TCRdb reprocessed the multiplex PCR reads with MiXCR, giving one entry per CDR3 protein. The data hold hundreds of thousands of distinct CDR3 sequences, with roughly 41% observed a single time. The sequenced sample was peripheral blood. The receptors were sampled from an adult man with Graves' ophthalmopathy.

This chain connects TRBV29-1 to TRBJ2-7, with 11 positions matching TRBD2. The assigned J gene may be wrong: the sequence end matches TRBJ2-1 better. The CDR3 has 13 amino acids. CDR1 is SQVTM and CDR2 is ANQGSEA in the germline V gene. This CDR3 reads CSVDSSGGAEQFF. Written as DNA, the CDR3 is TGCAGCGTTGATAGTAGCGGGGGGGCTGAGCAGTTCTTC.

The chain has TRBV20-1 and TRBJ2-7, with D unclear. The CDR3 loop spans 15 amino acids. Germline assignment: CDR1 DFQATT and CDR2 SNEGSKA (reference sequence). V lost 0 bases and J lost 0, with 12 bases in between. In DNA form, the CDR3 reads TGCAGTGCTAGAGATGTCGGGCGGAGCTCCTACGAGCAGTACTTC. Its translation: CSARDVGRSSYEQYF.

The chain carries TRBV6-2 or TRBV6-3 and TRBJ2-5, with D possibly called TRBD1 or TRBD2 (5 bases each). The CDR3 runs 17 residues. CDR1 is MNHEY and CDR2 is SVGEGT in the germline V gene. V gave up 0 bases and J gave up 4 bases, with 18 bases separating them. CDR3 sequence reads: CASSYSIWGTRRETQYF. CDR3 bases: TGTGCCAGCAGTTACTCGATTTGGGGGACCAGGAGAGAGACCCAGTACTTC.